The 32 T cell receptor beta chains below were found in one sample sequenced in a study of CD8 T cells in ankylosing spondylitis. Study conclusions and caveats: In ankylosing spondylitis blood, a motif of seven or eight highly homologous TCR beta variants appeared characteristic.

TCRdb processed the 5' RACE reads anew with MiXCR; each CDR3 protein has one entry. Of a few hundred thousand distinct CDR3 sequences in the sample, less than 10% are singletons; the top ten hold about 15%. Their antigens remain unidentified. The sample comprised blood, either unsorted or a sorted T cell fraction (not recorded which). These receptors originate from a male donor with ankylosing spondylitis.

In its sample, this clonotype was seen many times. The gene calls are TRBV12-3 or TRBV12-4 and TRBJ2-7; the match to TRBD1 covers 7 bases. CDR3 length equals 15 residues. V lost 5 bases and J lost 0; bases outside the gene matches: 7. This chain's CDR3 is CASSPRQGGSYEQYF. DNA for the CDR3: TGTGCCAGCAGTCCTAGACAGGGTGGCTCCTACGAGCAGTACTTC.

The chain carries TRBV13 and TRBJ2-4; D might be TRBD2 (6 bases). Germline CDR1 PRHDT, CDR2 FYEKMQ (reference sequence). This CDR3 is built from 16 residues. Trimming took 1 base from V and 6 from J, leaving 16 bases between them. The CDR3 here is CASSLEDRGWPNIQYF. The DNA of the CDR3 is TGTGCCAGCAGCTTAGAAGATCGGGGGTGGCCAAACATTCAGTACTTC.

This clonotype was seen many times. The rearrangement joins TRBV12-3 or TRBV12-4 to TRBJ2-2; D might be TRBD1 (6 bases). V was pared by 6 bases and J by 0 bases, with 11 bases between. The CDR3 covers 15 residues. The CDR3 reads CASSPGQSNTGELFF. Written as DNA, the CDR3 is TGTGCCAGCAGCCCAGGACAGTCGAACACCGGGGAGCTGTTTTTT.

Only a few counts were recorded for this clonotype. The CDR3 here is CAISESGTSGSYEQYF. The CDR3 nucleotides are TGTGCCATCAGTGAATCCGGGACTAGCGGCTCCTACGAGCAGTACTTC. The chain uses TRBV10-3 and TRBJ2-7; 11 bases match TRBD2. The V segment lost 3 bases and the J segment 0 bases; nucleotides outside the gene matches: 4. The CDR3 runs 16 residues. CDR1 and CDR2 from the germline V gene are ENHRY and SYGVKD.

The chain links TRBV9 to TRBJ2-7, with 13 bases identical to TRBD2. Per germline, CDR1 SGDLS and CDR2 YYNGEE. V gave up 3 bases and J gave up 1 base; unmatched junction bases: 4. The length of the CDR3 is 16 residues. The CDR3 sequence: CASSATLAGGSYEQYF. The CDR3, as DNA: TGTGCCAGCAGCGCCACACTAGCGGGAGGGTCCTACGAGCAGTACTTC. Drawing the rest from reference TRBV9 and TRBJ2-7, the complete variable domain is DSGVTQTPKHLITATGQRVTLRCSPRSGDLSVYWYQQSLDQGLQFLIQYYNGEERAKGNILERFSAQQFPDLHSELNLSSLELGDSALYFCASSATLAGGSYEQYFGPGTRLTVT.

The table lists this clonotype with many counts. V gene TRBV29-1 combines with J gene TRBJ2-1, with D unresolved. The germline V and J ends were trimmed by 4 bases and 7 bases, with 8 bases remaining between them. The germline CDR1 and CDR2 sequences are SQVTM and ANQGSEA. This CDR3 has 11 residues. CDR3 sequence (DNA): TGCAGCGTTGCCCCCCTTAATGAGCAGTTCTTC. It translates to CSVAPLNEQFF.

This clonotype was seen repeatedly, ten times or more. This chain uses TRBV12-3 or TRBV12-4 with TRBJ2-2; 9 positions agree with TRBD1. This CDR3 has 16 residues. With V trimmed by 3 bases and J by 2 bases, 4 bases remained unmatched. The CDR3, as DNA: TGTGCCAGCAGTTTCAACAGGGGGCTCAACACCGGGGAGCTGTTTTTT. Translation gives CASSFNRGLNTGELFF.

Concerning this clonotype itself: A much larger clone lies one base from this, so it may be a read error. The chain has TRBV4-2 and TRBJ2-3; 14 positions match TRBD2. Germline V gene sequence: CDR1 LGHNA, CDR2 YNFKEQ. The CDR3 spans 19 residues. CDR3 residues: CAGSHAYPGLAGDTDTQYF. CDR3 coding DNA: TGTGCCGGCAGCCATGCCTACCCGGGACTAGCGGGGGACACAGATACGCAGTATTTT.

The chain recombines TRBV6-2 or TRBV6-3 with TRBJ2-7; 11 nucleotides match TRBD2. Germline CDR1 and CDR2: MNHEY and SVGEGT. V trimming: 4 bases; J trimming: 5 bases; junction bases outside the gene matches: 7. This CDR3 is 15 amino acids long. The CDR3 DNA is TGTGCCAGCAGTTGGACACTAGCGGGAGTCCACGAGCAGTACTTC. It encodes CASSWTLAGVHEQYF.

This clonotype has a count of ten or more. The chain links TRBV27 to TRBJ1-2; D is unclear. The CDR3 consists of 14 residues. V gave up 2 bases and J gave up 7 bases, with 14 bases separating them. CDR1 and CDR2 (germline): MNHEY, SMNVEV (reference sequence). Here the CDR3 reads CASSLRAPVLGYTF. The CDR3 nucleotides are TGTGCCAGCAGTTTACGGGCCCCTGTGCTTGGCTACACCTTC.

The gene calls are TRBV20-1 and TRBJ1-4; D might be TRBD1 (6 bases). The germline gives CDR1 DFQATT, CDR2 SNEGSKA (reference sequence). Deletions cut 6 bases from V and 15 bases from J, with 23 bases between. This CDR3 spans 13 amino acids. The CDR3 sequence: CSAEPPGGGNVFF. In nucleotides, the CDR3 is TGCAGTGCCGAACCCCCAGGAGGGGGGAACGTGTTTTTT.

The sample holds a few counts of this clonotype. V gene TRBV6-2 or TRBV6-3 combines with J gene TRBJ2-7; D is perhaps TRBD1 or TRBD2 (5 bases each). The CDR3 is made up of 13 amino acids. The V gene's germline CDR1 is MNHEY and CDR2 SVGEGT. Trimming took 6 bases from V and 7 from J, leaving 16 bases between them. Written as DNA, the CDR3 is TGTGCCAGCAGGACCGGGACGCCCGCGGAGCAGTACTTC. Its translation: CASRTGTPAEQYF.

This clonotype was detected only a few times. The chain carries TRBV7-2 and TRBJ1-1; a weak D match, TRBD1 (6 bases). V was trimmed by 1 base and J by 9 bases, leaving 12 bases between them. This CDR3 comprises 13 residues. CDR1 and CDR2 from the germline V gene are SGHTA and FQGNSA. CDR3 in amino acids: CASSLVGAVKAFF. CDR3 DNA sequence: TGTGCCAGCAGCTTAGTGGGGGCGGTTAAAGCTTTCTTT.

The chain joins TRBV5-5 to TRBJ2-1, with 7 nucleotides matching TRBD2. The V segment lost 4 bases and the J segment 1 base; nucleotides outside the gene matches: 8. CDR1 and CDR2 (germline): SGHKS, YYEKEE (reference sequence). The CDR3 loop spans 16 amino acids. CDR3 nucleotides: TGTGCCAGCAGCCCCTGGGACTACCCATCCTACAATGAGCAGTTCTTC. It codes for CASSPWDYPSYNEQFF. Supplemented by reference TRBV5-5 and TRBJ2-1, the full variable domain reads DAGVTQSPTHLIKTRGQQVTLRCSPISGHKSVSWYQQVLGQGPQFIFQYYEKEERGRGNFPDRFSARQFPNYSSELNVNALLLGDSALYLCASSPWDYPSYNEQFFGPGTRLTVL.

This clonotype came up a few times. J is TRBJ2-3 and V is TRBV20-1; possible D gene TRBD2, 6 bases. The V end was cut by 1 base, the J end by 2 bases, with 10 bases between. Germline V lookup: CDR1 DFQATT, CDR2 SNEGSKA (reference sequence). CDR3 length equals 14 residues. The chain's CDR3 is CSARVSGVTDTQYF. As DNA, the CDR3 is TGCAGTGCTAGAGTTAGCGGTGTCACAGATACGCAGTATTTT.

The table lists this clonotype with a few counts. This chain uses TRBV11-2 with TRBJ2-7, with 8 positions matching TRBD2. J lost 6 bases, V lost 6 bases, and 22 bases had no gene match. This CDR3 contains 18 residues. Per the germline V gene, CDR1 is SGHAT and CDR2 is FQNNGV. CDR3 sequence: CASRNTAGALSAGGEQYF. CDR3 DNA: TGTGCCAGCAGGAACACGGCGGGGGCGCTCTCGGCGGGGGGCGAGCAGTACTTC.

The chain has TRBV11-2 and TRBJ2-7; D tentatively fits TRBD1 or TRBD2 (5 bases each). CDR3 length: 16 amino acids. Germline CDR1 SGHAT, CDR2 FQNNGV. Trimming removed 4 bases at V and 4 bases at J, with 20 bases between. CDR3 sequence reads: CASSSILWVGEYEQYF. CDR3 in DNA: TGTGCCAGCAGCTCCATTCTTTGGGTGGGGGAATACGAGCAGTACTTC.

This clonotype has just a few counts. The chain is built from TRBV12-3 or TRBV12-4 and TRBJ2-7, with 7 bases aligning to TRBD1. The ends lost 5 bases at V and 3 bases at J; junction bases unmatched: 4. This CDR3 has 13 residues. The DNA for the CDR3 is TGTGCCAGCAGTCTGGACAGGTACTACGAGCAGTACTTC. Its translation is CASSLDRYYEQYF.

The chain uses TRBV4-2 and TRBJ2-5, with 9 bases matching TRBD2. The V gene end was trimmed by 0 bases and the J gene end by 4 bases; junction bases not matched to a gene: 6. CDR3 size: 16 residues. The germline CDR1 and CDR2 sequences are LGHNA and YNFKEQ. CDR3 bases: TGTGCCAGCAGCCAAGAGGGAGCGGGAGGTCGAGAGACCCAGTACTTC. Its translation is CASSQEGAGGRETQYF.

This chain links TRBV2 with TRBJ2-1, with a tentative D call TRBD2 (5 bases). Germline CDR1 and CDR2: SNHLY and FYNNEI. The V end was cut by 2 bases, the J end by 15 bases, with 26 bases between. The CDR3 totals 16 residues. In DNA form, the CDR3 reads TGTGCCAGCAGTGAATCAACGTGGCAGTATAGGGAGTCGGGGTTCTTC. Protein sequence: CASSESTWQYRESGFF.

The chain joins TRBV12-3 or TRBV12-4 to TRBJ2-6; D is uncertain. Deletions cut 8 bases from V and 1 base from J, with 3 bases between. The length of the CDR3 is 12 residues. The CDR3 DNA reads as TGTGCCAGCGATTCTGGGGCCAACGTCCTGACTTTC. Protein product: CASDSGANVLTF.

The chain links TRBV5-1 to TRBJ2-7; tentatively, D is TRBD1 (5 bases). CDR3 size: 15 residues. Germline V gene data show CDR1 as SGHRS and CDR2 as YFSETQ. V was cut by 0 bases and J by 3 bases, with 13 bases left in between. In DNA, the CDR3 is TGCGCCAGCAGCTTGGATCAGGGCCCCGTCTACGAGCAGTACTTC. Amino acid sequence: CASSLDQGPVYEQYF. The full variable domain, rest sourced from reference TRBV5-1 and TRBJ2-7, is KAGVTQTPRYLIKTRGQQVTLSCSPISGHRSVSWYQQTPGQGLQFLFEYFSETQRNKGNFPGRFSGRQFSNSRSEMNVSTLELGDSALYLCASSLDQGPVYEQYFGPGTRLTVT.

The rearrangement joins TRBV29-1 to TRBJ2-1, with 9 bases identical to TRBD2. From germline, CDR1 is SQVTM and CDR2 ANQGSEA. With 5 bases clipped from V and 10 bases from J, the junction kept 12 bases outside the gene matches. CDR3 length: 14 residues. This chain's CDR3 is CSVIFGGRVGEQFF. For the CDR3, the DNA is TGCAGCGTTATATTCGGCGGGAGGGTCGGGGAGCAGTTCTTC.

This clonotype was counted many times. This sequence joins TRBV19 and TRBJ2-4, with 8 bases lining up with TRBD2. Germline V gives CDR1 LNHDA, CDR2 SQIVND (reference sequence). The V and J ends lost 8 bases and 7 bases, in that order; junction bases with no gene match: 7. There are 13 residues in the CDR3. This CDR3 is CASGGGLANIQYF. CDR3 nucleotide sequence: TGTGCCAGTGGGGGAGGACTAGCCAACATTCAGTACTTC.

The J gene is TRBJ2-7, the V gene TRBV5-6; 13 bases are a match to TRBD2. CDR1 is SGHDT and CDR2 is YYEEEE in the germline V gene. V lost 3 bases to trimming and J lost 3 bases; unmatched junction nucleotides: 3. The CDR3 covers 15 residues. DNA for the CDR3: TGTGCCAGCAGCTGGGGACTAGCGGGGCACTACGAGCAGTACTTC. It encodes CASSWGLAGHYEQYF.

This clonotype was seen a handful of times. The chain links TRBV5-1 to TRBJ2-1; 11 bases map to TRBD2. V lost 3 bases and J lost 5; bases outside the gene matches: 7. CDR1 SGHRS and CDR2 YFSETQ come from the germline V gene. The CDR3 totals 16 residues. The CDR3 sequence is CASSSTGTSGHNEQFF. The CDR3, as DNA: TGCGCCAGCAGCTCTACCGGGACTAGCGGACACAATGAGCAGTTCTTC.

This clonotype was recorded a few times. V usage is TRBV7-9 and J usage is TRBJ1-2; D possibly corresponds to TRBD1 (5 bases). This CDR3 is built from 14 residues. The V gene lost 1 base and the J gene lost 5 bases, with 11 bases spanning the gap. CDR1 and CDR2 (germline): SEHNR, FQNEAQ (reference sequence). The CDR3 reads CASSLGDGTYGYTF. CDR3 coding DNA: TGTGCCAGCAGCTTAGGGGACGGAACTTATGGCTACACCTTC. The whole variable domain, filled in from reference TRBV7-9 and TRBJ1-2, reads DTGVSQNPRHKITKRGQNVTFRCDPISEHNRLYWYRQTLGQGPEFLTYFQNEAQLEKSRLLSDRFSAERPKGSFSTLEIQRTEQGDSAMYLCASSLGDGTYGYTFGSGTRLTVV.

This clonotype was observed a handful of times. The chain combines TRBV9 with TRBJ2-5; either TRBD1 or TRBD2 may fit D (5 bases each). This CDR3 region has 14 residues. Looked up from germline, CDR1 is SGDLS and CDR2 is YYNGEE. V lost 3 bases to trimming and J lost 2 bases, with 11 bases between them. The CDR3 nucleotides are TGTGCCAGCAGCGGACCTGGGGGACAAGAGACCCAGTACTTC. Encoded protein: CASSGPGGQETQYF. Based on the CDR3 plus reference TRBV9 and TRBJ2-5, the full variable domain is DSGVTQTPKHLITATGQRVTLRCSPRSGDLSVYWYQQSLDQGLQFLIQYYNGEERAKGNILERFSAQQFPDLHSELNLSSLELGDSALYFCASSGPGGQETQYFGPGTRLLVL.

This clonotype was counted a few times. The V gene is TRBV19, the J gene TRBJ1-5; D is uncertain. V dropped 1 base and J dropped 6 bases, with 4 bases sitting between them. Germline V gives CDR1 LNHDA, CDR2 SQIVND (reference sequence). The length of the CDR3 is 12 residues. CDR3 protein: CASSIVGQPQHF. The CDR3 bases are TGTGCCAGTAGTATAGTGGGTCAGCCCCAGCATTTT.

Many counts were recorded for this clonotype. The chain combines TRBV27 with TRBJ2-7; D gene unclear. Germline CDR1 and CDR2: MNHEY and SMNVEV (reference sequence). The CDR3 loop spans 19 amino acids. V was cut by 5 bases and J by 2 bases, with 28 bases left in between. The CDR3 DNA reads as TGTGCCAGCAGTCTCGCTTCCTTCAGCAGAGATATCCTGACCTACGAGCAGTACTTC. Translating it yields CASSLASFSRDILTYEQYF.

This clonotype turned up a few times. V gene TRBV5-1 combines with J gene TRBJ1-3, with unresolved D. The CDR3 has 17 residues. V was pared by 3 bases and J by 0 bases, with 16 bases between. Per the germline V gene, CDR1 is SGHRS and CDR2 is YFSETQ. DNA of the CDR3: TGCGCCAGCAGCTCCCTGACCGGCGGGTCCTCTGGAAACACCATATATTTT. Amino acids: CASSSLTGGSSGNTIYF.

The V and J genes are TRBV2 and TRBJ2-5, with D perhaps given as TRBD1 or TRBD2 (5 bases each). Trimming took off 4 bases at V and 5 bases at J, with 8 bases between the two ends. The CDR3 length is 12 residues. Per the germline V gene, CDR1 is SNHLY and CDR2 is FYNNEI. CDR3 sequence: CASSGDPETQYF. The DNA of the CDR3 is TGTGCCAGCAGTGGGGACCCGGAGACCCAGTACTTC. The full variable domain, completed using reference TRBV2 and TRBJ2-5, is EPEVTQTPSHQVTQMGQEVILRCVPISNHLYFYWYRQILGQKVEFLVSFYNNEISEKSEIFDDQFSVERPDGSNFTLKIRSTKLEDSAMYFCASSGDPETQYFGPGTRLLVL.